Following are 4 T cell receptor beta chains from one sample sequenced in a study of identical twins. TCRdb re-derived calls from the 5' RACE reads in MiXCR, one entry per CDR3 protein. The data show more than 200,000 distinct CDR3 sequences, over 12% seen once. The sample comprised memory (CD45RO+) T cells sorted from blood. The receptors derive from a young woman in good health.

The V call is TRBV27, the J call TRBJ2-3; 8 nucleotides line up with TRBD1. Germline V gives CDR1 MNHEY, CDR2 SMNVEV (reference sequence). The CDR3 has 16 residues. Trimming at V came to 2 bases and at J to 4 bases, leaving 8 bases not matched to a gene. In DNA, the CDR3 is TGTGCCAGCAGTTTAGCAGGGGGCGCAGCGGCAGATACGCAGTATTTT. Protein: CASSLAGGAAADTQYF.

This clonotype was observed many times. The chain is built from TRBV25-1 and TRBJ1-2; tentatively, D is TRBD1 (5 bases). V lost 2 bases and J 8 bases, leaving 24 bases between the germline ends. Germline CDR1 is MGHDK and CDR2 is SYGVNS. The CDR3 contains 17 residues. CDR3 residues: CASSEITLRQGVEGYTF. DNA of the CDR3: TGTGCCAGCAGTGAAATAACCCTCCGCCAGGGAGTAGAGGGCTACACCTTC.

This chain uses TRBV12-3 or TRBV12-4 with TRBJ2-1; possible D gene TRBD1, 6 bases. Trimming removed 6 bases at V and 7 bases at J, with 13 bases between. The CDR3 runs to 13 residues. The CDR3 here is CASSPGGQNEQFF. Written as DNA, the CDR3 is TGTGCCAGCAGCCCTGGGGGCCAAAATGAGCAGTTCTTC.

The chain uses TRBV19 and TRBJ2-1; D perhaps matches TRBD2 (5 bases). CDR1 and CDR2 (germline): LNHDA, SQIVND (reference sequence). This CDR3 spans 14 amino acids. Trimming shortened V by 3 bases and J by 7 bases, and 13 bases separated the two germline ends. The CDR3 region is CASSMRVARNEQFF. The CDR3 nucleotides are TGTGCCAGTAGTATGCGGGTAGCCCGAAATGAGCAGTTCTTC.